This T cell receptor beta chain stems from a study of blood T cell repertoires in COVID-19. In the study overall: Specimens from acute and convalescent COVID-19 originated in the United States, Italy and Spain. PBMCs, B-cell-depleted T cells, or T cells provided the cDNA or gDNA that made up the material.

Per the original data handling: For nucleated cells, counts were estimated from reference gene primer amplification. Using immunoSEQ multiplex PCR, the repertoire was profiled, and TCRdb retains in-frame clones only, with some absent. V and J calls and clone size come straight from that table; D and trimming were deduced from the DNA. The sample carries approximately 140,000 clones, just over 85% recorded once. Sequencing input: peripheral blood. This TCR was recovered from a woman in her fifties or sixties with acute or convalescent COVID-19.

The DNA for the CDR3 is TGTGCCAGCAGACGAGCCGGACAGGGAACGGGGTATGGCTACACCTTC. Its protein is CASRRAGQGTGYGYTF. The chain links TRBV2 to TRBJ1-2, with 8 bases identical to TRBD1. From germline, CDR1 is SNHLY and CDR2 FYNNEI. With V trimmed by 6 bases and J by 5 bases, 14 bases remained unmatched. This CDR3 is 16 amino acids long.